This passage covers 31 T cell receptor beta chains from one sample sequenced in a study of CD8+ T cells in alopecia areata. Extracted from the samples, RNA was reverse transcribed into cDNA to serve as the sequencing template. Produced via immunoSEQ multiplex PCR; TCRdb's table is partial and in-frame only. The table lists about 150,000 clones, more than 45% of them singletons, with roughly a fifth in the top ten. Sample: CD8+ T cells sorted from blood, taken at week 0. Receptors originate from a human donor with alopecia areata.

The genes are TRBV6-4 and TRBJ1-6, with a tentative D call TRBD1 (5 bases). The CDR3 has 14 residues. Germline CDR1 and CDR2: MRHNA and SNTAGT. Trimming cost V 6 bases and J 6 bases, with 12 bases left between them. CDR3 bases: TGTGCCAGCAGCCGGGACGGTACTAATTCACCCCTCCACTTT. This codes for CASSRDGTNSPLHF.

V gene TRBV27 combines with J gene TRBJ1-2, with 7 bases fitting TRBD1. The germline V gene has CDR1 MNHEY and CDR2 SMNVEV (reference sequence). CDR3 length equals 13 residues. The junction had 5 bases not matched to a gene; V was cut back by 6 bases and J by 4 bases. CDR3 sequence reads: CASSPGGIYGYTF. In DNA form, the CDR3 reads TGTGCCAGCAGCCCAGGGGGTATCTATGGCTACACCTTC.

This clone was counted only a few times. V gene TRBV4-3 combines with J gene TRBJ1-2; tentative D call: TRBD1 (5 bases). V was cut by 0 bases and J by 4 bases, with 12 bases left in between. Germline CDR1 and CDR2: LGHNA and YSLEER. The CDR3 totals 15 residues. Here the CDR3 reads CASSQDTGPGYGYTF. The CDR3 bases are TGCGCCAGCAGCCAAGATACAGGTCCAGGCTATGGCTACACCTTC.

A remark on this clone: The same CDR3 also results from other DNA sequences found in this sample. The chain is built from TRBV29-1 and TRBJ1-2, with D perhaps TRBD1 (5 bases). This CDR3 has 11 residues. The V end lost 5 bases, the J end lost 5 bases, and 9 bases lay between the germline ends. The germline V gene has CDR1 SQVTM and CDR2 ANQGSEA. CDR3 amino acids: CSVTGTYGYTF. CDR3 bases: TGCAGCGTTACAGGAACTTATGGCTACACCTTC. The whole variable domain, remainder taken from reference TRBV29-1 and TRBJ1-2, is SAVISQKPSRDICQRGTSLTIQCQVDSQVTMMFWYRQQPGQSLTLIATANQGSEATYESGFVIDKFPISRPNLTFSTLTVSNMSPEDSSIYLCSVTGTYGYTFGSGTRLTVV.

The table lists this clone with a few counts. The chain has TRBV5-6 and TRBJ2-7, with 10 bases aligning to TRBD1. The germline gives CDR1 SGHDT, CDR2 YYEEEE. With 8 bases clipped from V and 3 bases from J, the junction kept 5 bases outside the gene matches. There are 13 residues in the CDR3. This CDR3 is CASTGTGVYEQYF. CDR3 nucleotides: TGTGCCAGTACCGGGACAGGGGTCTACGAGCAGTACTTC.

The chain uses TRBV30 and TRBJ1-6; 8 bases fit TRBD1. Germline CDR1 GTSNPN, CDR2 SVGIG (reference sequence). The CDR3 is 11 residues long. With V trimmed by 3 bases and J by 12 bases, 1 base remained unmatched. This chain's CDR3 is CAWRQGGPLHF. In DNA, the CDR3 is TGTGCCTGGAGACAGGGGGGACCCCTCCACTTT.

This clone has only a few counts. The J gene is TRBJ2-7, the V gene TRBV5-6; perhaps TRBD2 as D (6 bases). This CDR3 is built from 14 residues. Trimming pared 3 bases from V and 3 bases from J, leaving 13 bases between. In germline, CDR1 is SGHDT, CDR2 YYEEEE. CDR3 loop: CASSSPGESYEQYF. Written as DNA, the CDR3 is TGTGCCAGCAGCTCTCCGGGGGAGAGCTACGAGCAGTACTTC.

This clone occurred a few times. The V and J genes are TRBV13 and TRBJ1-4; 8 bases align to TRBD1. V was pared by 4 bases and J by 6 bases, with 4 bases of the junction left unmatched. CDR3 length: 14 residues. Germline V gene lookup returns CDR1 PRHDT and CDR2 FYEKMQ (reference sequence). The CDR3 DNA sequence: TGTGCCAGCAGCTCGCAGGGGGCGCATGAAAAACTGTTTTTT. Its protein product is CASSSQGAHEKLFF.

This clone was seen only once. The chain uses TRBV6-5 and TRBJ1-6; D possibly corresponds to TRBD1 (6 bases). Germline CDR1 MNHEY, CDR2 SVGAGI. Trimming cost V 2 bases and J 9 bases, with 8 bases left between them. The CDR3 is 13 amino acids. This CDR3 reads CASSYGGGSPLHF. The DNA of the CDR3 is TGTGCCAGCAGTTACGGAGGGGGTTCACCCCTCCACTTT.

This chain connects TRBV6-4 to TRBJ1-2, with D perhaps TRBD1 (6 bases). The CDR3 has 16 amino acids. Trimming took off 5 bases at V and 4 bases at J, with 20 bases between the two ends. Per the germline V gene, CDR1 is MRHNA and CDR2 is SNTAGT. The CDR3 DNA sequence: TGTGCCAGCAGTTTTAACACTACTGACAGGCTCTATGGCTACACCTTC. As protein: CASSFNTTDRLYGYTF.

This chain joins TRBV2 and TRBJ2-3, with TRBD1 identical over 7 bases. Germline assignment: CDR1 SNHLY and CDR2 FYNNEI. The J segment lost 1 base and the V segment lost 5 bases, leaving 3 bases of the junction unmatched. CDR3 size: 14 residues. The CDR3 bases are TGTGCCAGCAGTTGGGGGACAGGCACAGATACGCAGTATTTT. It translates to CASSWGTGTDTQYF.

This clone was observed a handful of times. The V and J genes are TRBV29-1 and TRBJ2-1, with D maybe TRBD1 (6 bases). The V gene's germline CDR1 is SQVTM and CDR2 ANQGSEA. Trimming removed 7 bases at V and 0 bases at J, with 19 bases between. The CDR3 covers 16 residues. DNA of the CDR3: TGCAGCGCCGAGAGGGCAGGGGCCGACTCCTACAATGAGCAGTTCTTC. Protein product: CSAERAGADSYNEQFF.

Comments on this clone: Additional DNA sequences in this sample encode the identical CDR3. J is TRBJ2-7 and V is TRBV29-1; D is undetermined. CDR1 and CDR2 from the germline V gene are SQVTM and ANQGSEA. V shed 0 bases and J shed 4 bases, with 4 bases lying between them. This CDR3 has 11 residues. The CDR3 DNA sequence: TGCAGCGTTGAAGATTCTTACGAGCAGTACTTC. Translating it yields CSVEDSYEQYF.

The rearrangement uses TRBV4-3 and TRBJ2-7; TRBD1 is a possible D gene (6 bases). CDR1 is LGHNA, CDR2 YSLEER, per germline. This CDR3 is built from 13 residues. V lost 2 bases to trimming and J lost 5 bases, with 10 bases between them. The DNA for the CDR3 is TGCGCCAGCAGCCAAAGCCGACAGGACGAGCAGTACTTC. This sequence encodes CASSQSRQDEQYF.

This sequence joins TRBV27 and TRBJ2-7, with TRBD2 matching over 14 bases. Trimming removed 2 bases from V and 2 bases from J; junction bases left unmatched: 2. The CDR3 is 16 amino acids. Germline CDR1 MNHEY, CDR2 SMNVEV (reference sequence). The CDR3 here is CASSLGTSGGAYEQYF. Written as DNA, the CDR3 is TGTGCCAGCAGTTTAGGGACTAGCGGGGGAGCCTACGAGCAGTACTTC.

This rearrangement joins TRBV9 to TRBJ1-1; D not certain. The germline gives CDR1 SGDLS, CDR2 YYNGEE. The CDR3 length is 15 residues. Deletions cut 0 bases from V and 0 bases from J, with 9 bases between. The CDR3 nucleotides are TGTGCCAGCAGCGTAGCCCCGGGATTGAACACTGAAGCTTTCTTT. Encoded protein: CASSVAPGLNTEAFF.

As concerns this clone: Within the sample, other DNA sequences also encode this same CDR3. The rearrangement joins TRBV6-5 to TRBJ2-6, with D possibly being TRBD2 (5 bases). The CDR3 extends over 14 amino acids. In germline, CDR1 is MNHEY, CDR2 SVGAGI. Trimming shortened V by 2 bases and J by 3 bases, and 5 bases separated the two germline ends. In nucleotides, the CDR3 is TGTGCCAGCAGTTACGGAGGTGGGGCCAACGTCCTGACTTTC. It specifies CASSYGGGANVLTF.

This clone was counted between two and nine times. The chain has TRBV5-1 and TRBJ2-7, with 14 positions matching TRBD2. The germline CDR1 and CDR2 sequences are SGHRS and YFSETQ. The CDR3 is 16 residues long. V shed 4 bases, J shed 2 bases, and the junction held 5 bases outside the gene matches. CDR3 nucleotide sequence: TGCGCCAGCAGCGCCCTGACTAGCGGGGGGGCCTACGAGCAGTACTTC. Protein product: CASSALTSGGAYEQYF.

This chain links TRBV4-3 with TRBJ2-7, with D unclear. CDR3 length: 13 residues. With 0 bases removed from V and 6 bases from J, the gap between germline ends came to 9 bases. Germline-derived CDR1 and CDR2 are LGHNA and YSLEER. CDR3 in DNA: TGCGCCAGCAGCCAAGATAGGAGTTCCGAGCAGTACTTC. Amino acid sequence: CASSQDRSSEQYF.

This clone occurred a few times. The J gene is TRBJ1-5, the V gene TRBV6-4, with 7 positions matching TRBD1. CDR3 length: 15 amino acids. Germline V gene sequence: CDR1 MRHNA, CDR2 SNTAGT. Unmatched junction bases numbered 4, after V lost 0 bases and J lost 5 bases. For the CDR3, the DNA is TGTGCCAGCAGTGACTCGGCCAGGGGGGATCAGCCCCAGCATTTT. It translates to CASSDSARGDQPQHF.

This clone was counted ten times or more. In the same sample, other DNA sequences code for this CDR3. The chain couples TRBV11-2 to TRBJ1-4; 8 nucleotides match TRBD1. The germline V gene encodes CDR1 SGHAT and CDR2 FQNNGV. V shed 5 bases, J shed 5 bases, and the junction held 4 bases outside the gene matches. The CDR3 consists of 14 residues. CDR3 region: CASSPGQANEKLFF. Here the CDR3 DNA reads TGTGCCAGCAGCCCGGGACAGGCAAATGAAAAACTGTTTTTT. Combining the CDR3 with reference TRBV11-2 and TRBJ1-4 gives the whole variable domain EAGVAQSPRYKIIEKRQSVAFWCNPISGHATLYWYQQILGQGPKLLIQFQNNGVVDDSQLPKDRFSAERLKGVDSTLKIQPAKLEDSAVYLCASSPGQANEKLFFGSGTQLSVL.

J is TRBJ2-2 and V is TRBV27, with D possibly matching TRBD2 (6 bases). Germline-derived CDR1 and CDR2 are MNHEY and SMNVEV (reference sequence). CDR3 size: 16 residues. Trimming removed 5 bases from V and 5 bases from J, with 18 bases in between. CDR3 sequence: CASSPSWGESTGELFF. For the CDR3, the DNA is TGTGCCAGCAGTCCCAGTTGGGGGGAGAGTACCGGGGAGCTGTTTTTT.

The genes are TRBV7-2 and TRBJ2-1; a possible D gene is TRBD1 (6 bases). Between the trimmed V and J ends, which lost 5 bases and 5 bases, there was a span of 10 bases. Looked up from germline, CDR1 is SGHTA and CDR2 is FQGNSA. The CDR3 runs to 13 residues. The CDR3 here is CASSPQGHNEQFF. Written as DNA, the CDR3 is TGTGCCAGCAGCCCACAGGGCCACAATGAGCAGTTCTTC. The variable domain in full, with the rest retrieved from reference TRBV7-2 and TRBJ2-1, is GAGVSQSPSNKVTEKGKDVELRCDPISGHTALYWYRQSLGQGLEFLIYFQGNSAPDKSGLPSDRFSAERTGGSVSTLTIQRTQQEDSAVYLCASSPQGHNEQFFGPGTRLTVL.

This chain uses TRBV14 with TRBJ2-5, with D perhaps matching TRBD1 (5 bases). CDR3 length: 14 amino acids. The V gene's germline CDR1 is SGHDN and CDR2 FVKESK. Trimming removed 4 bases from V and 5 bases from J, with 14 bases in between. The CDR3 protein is CASSPTGGEETQYF. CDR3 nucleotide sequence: TGTGCCAGCAGCCCAACAGGTGGAGAGGAGACCCAGTACTTC.

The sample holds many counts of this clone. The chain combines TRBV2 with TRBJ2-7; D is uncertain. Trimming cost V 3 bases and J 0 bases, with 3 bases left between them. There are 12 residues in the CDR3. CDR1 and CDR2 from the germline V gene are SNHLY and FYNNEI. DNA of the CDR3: TGTGCCAGCAGTGACAGCTCCTACGAGCAGTACTTC. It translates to CASSDSSYEQYF.

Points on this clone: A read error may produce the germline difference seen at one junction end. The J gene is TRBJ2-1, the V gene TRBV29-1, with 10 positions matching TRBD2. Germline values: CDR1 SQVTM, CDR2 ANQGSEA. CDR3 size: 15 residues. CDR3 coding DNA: TGCAGCGTGGAAGCAGCGGGGGGGCCATACAATGAGCAGTTCTTC. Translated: CSVEAAGGPYNEQFF.

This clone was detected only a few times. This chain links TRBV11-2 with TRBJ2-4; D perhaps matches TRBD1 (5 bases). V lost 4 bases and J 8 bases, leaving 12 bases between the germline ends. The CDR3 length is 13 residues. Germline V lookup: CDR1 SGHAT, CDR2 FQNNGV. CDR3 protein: CASSSSGSDIQYF. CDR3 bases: TGTGCCAGCAGCTCGTCAGGGTCCGACATTCAGTACTTC.

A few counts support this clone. The CDR3 nucleotides read TGTGCCAGCCTATCGGCCGGGGAGCTGTTTTTT. Encoded protein: CASLSAGELFF. The gene calls are TRBV6-1 and TRBJ2-2; unclear D gene. V gave up 8 bases and J gave up 6 bases, with 7 bases separating them. Germline lookup yields CDR1 MNHNS and CDR2 SASEGT. The CDR3 runs to 11 residues.

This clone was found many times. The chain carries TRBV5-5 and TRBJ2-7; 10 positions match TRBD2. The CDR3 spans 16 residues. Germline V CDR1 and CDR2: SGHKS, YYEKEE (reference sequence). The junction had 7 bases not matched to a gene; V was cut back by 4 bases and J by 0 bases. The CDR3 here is CASSASSGGASYEQYF. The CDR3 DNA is TGTGCCAGCAGCGCGTCAAGCGGGGGGGCCTCCTACGAGCAGTACTTC.

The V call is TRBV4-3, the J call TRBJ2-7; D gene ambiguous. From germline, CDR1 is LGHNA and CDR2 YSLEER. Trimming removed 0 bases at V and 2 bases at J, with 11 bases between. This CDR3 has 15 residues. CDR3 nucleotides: TGCGCCAGCAGCCAAGACGTAGACGGAGCCTACGAGCAGTACTTC. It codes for CASSQDVDGAYEQYF.

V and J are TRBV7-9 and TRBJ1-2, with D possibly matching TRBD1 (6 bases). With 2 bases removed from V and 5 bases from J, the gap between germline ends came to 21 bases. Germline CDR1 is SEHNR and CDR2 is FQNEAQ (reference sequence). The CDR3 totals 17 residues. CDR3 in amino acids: CASSLTGSGAAWYGYTF. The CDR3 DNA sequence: TGTGCCAGCAGCTTAACTGGCTCGGGGGCCGCCTGGTATGGCTACACCTTC.